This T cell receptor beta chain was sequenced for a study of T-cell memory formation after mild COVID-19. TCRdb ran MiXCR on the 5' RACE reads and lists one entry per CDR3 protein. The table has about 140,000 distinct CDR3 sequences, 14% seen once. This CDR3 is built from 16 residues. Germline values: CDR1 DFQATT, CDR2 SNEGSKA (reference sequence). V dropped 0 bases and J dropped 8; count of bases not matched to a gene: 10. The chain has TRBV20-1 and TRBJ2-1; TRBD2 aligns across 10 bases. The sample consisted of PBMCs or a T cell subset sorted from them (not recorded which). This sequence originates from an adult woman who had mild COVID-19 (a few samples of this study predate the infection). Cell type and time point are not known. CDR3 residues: CSARDLASGRLDEQFF. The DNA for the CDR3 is TGCAGTGCTAGAGATCTCGCTAGCGGGAGACTGGATGAGCAGTTCTTC.